The 12 T cell receptor beta chains below come from one sample, sequenced in a study of blood T cell repertoires in COVID-19. Sequencing was performed with immunoSEQ multiplex PCR; in TCRdb, only in-frame clones are kept and a portion is missing. This table has about 110,000 clones, 70% to 85% appearing once. The sample taken for sequencing was peripheral blood. These receptors came from a woman aged 40 to 55 with acute or convalescent COVID-19.

The V and J genes are TRBV10-3 and TRBJ2-2; TRBD1 is a possible D gene (5 bases). Germline assignment: CDR1 ENHRY and CDR2 SYGVKD. Trimming removed 8 bases from V and 2 bases from J, with 15 bases in between. The length of the CDR3 is 15 residues. CDR3 DNA sequence: TGTGCCATCGGGTCACAGGCGAGAAACACCGGGGAGCTGTTTTTT. Its translation is CAIGSQARNTGELFF.

V gene TRBV1 combines with J gene TRBJ2-7; TRBD1, the D gene given by the table, was not confirmed from the DNA. TRBV1 is classified as a pseudogene. This CDR3 is built from 15 residues. The CDR3 reads CTSSQKRDISYEQYF. CDR3 DNA sequence: TGCACCAGCAGCCAGAAACGGGACATCTCCTACGAGCAGTACTTC.

The chain uses TRBV6-1 and TRBJ1-2; 11 bases line up with TRBD1. Per germline, CDR1 MNHNS and CDR2 SASEGT. This CDR3 contains 16 residues. The V and J ends lost 4 bases and 3 bases, in that order; junction bases with no gene match: 7. The CDR3 region has the DNA TGTGCCAGCAGTGTCGGACGGACAGGGGGCTACTATGGCTACACCTTC. Protein sequence: CASSVGRTGGYYGYTF.

This chain uses TRBV21-1 with TRBJ1-1; TRBD1 is the table's D call and was not checked against the DNA. TRBV21-1 is a pseudogene segment. The CDR3 has 18 residues. CDR3 nucleotide sequence: TGTGCCAGCAGCCCGCAAACCGGGACAGATTCCTTGAACACTGAAGCTTTCTTT. Residues: CASSPQTGTDSLNTEAFF.

This rearrangement joins TRBV3-1 (or the pseudogene TRBV3-2) to TRBJ2-3; weak D call: TRBD2 (6 bases). This CDR3 region has 16 residues. V lost 3 bases and J lost 2, with 15 bases in between. CDR1 and CDR2 (germline): LGHDT, YNNKEL (reference sequence). The chain's CDR3 is CASSHDLAVNTDTQYF. In DNA form, the CDR3 reads TGTGCCAGCAGCCACGACTTAGCGGTAAACACAGATACGCAGTATTTT.

The CDR3 loop reads CASSRDSTSGNTIYF. The CDR3 nucleotides are TGCGCCAGCAGCCGGGACAGCACCTCTGGAAACACCATATATTTT. The rearrangement uses TRBV5-1 and TRBJ1-3; TRBD1 agrees at 7 bases. J gave up 0 bases and V 4 bases, and 4 bases lay outside the gene matches. The CDR3 has 15 amino acids. Germline V lookup: CDR1 SGHRS, CDR2 YFSETQ.

The genes are TRBV3-1 (or the pseudogene TRBV3-2) and TRBJ1-6; 10 nucleotides line up with TRBD1. V was clipped by 4 bases and J by 10 bases; unmatched bases: 13. The length of the CDR3 is 17 residues. CDR1 and CDR2 from the germline V gene are LGHDT and YNNKEL (reference sequence). The CDR3 sequence is CASSLGRTGGWGSPLHF. For the CDR3, the DNA is TGTGCCAGCAGCCTGGGCCGGACAGGGGGATGGGGCTCACCCCTCCACTTT.

The gene calls are TRBV6-5 and TRBJ1-6; 9 nucleotides agree with TRBD1. This CDR3 is built from 15 residues. V shed 0 bases and J 14 bases; nucleotides not matched to a gene: 8. CDR1 is MNHEY and CDR2 is SVGAGI in the germline V gene. CDR3 nucleotide sequence: TGTGCCAGCAGTTACTCGAGTGGACAGGGGTTTTCCCTCCACTTT. This translates into CASSYSSGQGFSLHF.

V is TRBV5-1 and J is TRBJ2-3, with TRBD2 matching 8 bases. Germline V gene sequence: CDR1 SGHRS, CDR2 YFSETQ. V lost 5 bases to trimming and J lost 2 bases; unmatched junction nucleotides: 4. This CDR3 is built from 14 residues. CDR3 region: CASSPSGYTDTQYF. The CDR3 DNA reads as TGCGCCAGCAGTCCTAGCGGGTACACAGATACGCAGTATTTT.

This sequence joins TRBV27 and TRBJ1-2; TRBD1 aligns across 10 bases. Germline assignment: CDR1 MNHEY and CDR2 SMNVEV (reference sequence). J lost 7 bases, V lost 6 bases, and 5 bases had no gene match. This CDR3 has 13 residues. CDR3 region: CASRGTGDAGYTF. CDR3 in DNA: TGTGCCAGCAGAGGGACAGGGGACGCTGGCTACACCTTC.

The chain couples TRBV7-9 to TRBJ1-2; D is possibly TRBD1 (5 bases). This CDR3 has 12 residues. The germline V gene has CDR1 SEHNR and CDR2 FQNEAQ (reference sequence). V gave up 4 bases and J gave up 5 bases, with 8 bases separating them. The CDR3 DNA is TGTGCCAGCAGCTCCCGGGGGTATGGCTACACCTTC. Translating gives CASSSRGYGYTF.

V usage is TRBV6-5 and J usage is TRBJ1-2; D gene unclear. The CDR3 covers 12 residues. Trimming shortened V by 8 bases and J by 3 bases, and 10 bases separated the two germline ends. Germline-derived CDR1 and CDR2 are MNHEY and SVGAGI. This chain's CDR3 is CASLTRDYGYTF. CDR3 sequence (DNA): TGTGCCAGCCTTACGAGGGACTATGGCTACACCTTC.